This T cell receptor beta chain was sequenced in a study of blood T cell repertoires in COVID-19. About the study: Collection of acute and convalescent COVID-19 samples took place in the United States, Italy and Spain. PBMCs, B-cell-depleted T cells, or T cells were the source of the cDNA or gDNA that made up the material.

Authors' data handling: Amplification with reference gene primers provided the estimates of nucleated cell counts. TCRdb's table, derived via immunoSEQ multiplex PCR, lists solely in-frame clones and lacks some. The V and J calls and the clone size are those of that table, but D and trimming were determined from the DNA. The sample shows roughly 250,000 clones, about 87% of them seen only once. V gave up 5 bases and J gave up 0 bases, with 11 bases separating them. CDR1 LNHDA and CDR2 SQIVND come from the germline V gene (reference sequence). The CDR3 is made up of 16 amino acids. The sample was peripheral blood. This receptor was obtained from a woman in her thirties or forties with acute or convalescent COVID-19. V is TRBV19 and J is TRBJ2-6; a weak D match, TRBD1 (6 bases). The CDR3 protein is CASSPGVISGANVLTF. The CDR3 DNA follows: TGTGCCAGTAGTCCAGGGGTTATCTCTGGGGCCAACGTCCTGACTTTC.